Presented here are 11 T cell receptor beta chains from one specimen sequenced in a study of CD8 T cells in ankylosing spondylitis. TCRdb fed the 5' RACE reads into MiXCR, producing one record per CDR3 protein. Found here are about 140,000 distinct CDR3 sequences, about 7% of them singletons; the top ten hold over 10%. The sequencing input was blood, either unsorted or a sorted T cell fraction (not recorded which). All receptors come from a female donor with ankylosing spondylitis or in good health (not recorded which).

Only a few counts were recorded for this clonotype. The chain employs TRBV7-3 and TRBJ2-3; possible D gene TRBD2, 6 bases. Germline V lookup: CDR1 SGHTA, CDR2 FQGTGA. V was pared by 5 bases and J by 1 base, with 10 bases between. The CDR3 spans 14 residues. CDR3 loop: CASSPSDGTDTQYF. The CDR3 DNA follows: TGTGCCAGCAGCCCTAGCGATGGCACAGATACGCAGTATTTT.

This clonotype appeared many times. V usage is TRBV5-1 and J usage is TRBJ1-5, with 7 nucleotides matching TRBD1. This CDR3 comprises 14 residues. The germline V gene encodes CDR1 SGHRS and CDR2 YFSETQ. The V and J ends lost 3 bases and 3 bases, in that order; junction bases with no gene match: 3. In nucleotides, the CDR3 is TGCGCCAGCAGCTGGGGGACAGACAATCAGCCCCAGCATTTT. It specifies CASSWGTDNQPQHF. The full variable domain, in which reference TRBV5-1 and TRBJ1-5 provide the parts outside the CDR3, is KAGVTQTPRYLIKTRGQQVTLSCSPISGHRSVSWYQQTPGQGLQFLFEYFSETQRNKGNFPGRFSGRQFSNSRSEMNVSTLELGDSALYLCASSWGTDNQPQHFGDGTRLSIL.

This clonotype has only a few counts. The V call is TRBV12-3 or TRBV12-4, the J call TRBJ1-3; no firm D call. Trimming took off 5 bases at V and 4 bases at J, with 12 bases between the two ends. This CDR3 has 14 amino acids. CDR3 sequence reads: CASSHNTRGNTIYF. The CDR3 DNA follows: TGTGCCAGCAGTCATAATACCCGGGGAAACACCATATATTTT.

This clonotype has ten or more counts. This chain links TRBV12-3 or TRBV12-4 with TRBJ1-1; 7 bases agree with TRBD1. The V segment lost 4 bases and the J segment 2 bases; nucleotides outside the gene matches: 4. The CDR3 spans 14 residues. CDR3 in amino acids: CASSSQGGNTEAFF. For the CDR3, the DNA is TGTGCCAGCAGTTCTCAGGGGGGTAACACTGAAGCTTTCTTT.

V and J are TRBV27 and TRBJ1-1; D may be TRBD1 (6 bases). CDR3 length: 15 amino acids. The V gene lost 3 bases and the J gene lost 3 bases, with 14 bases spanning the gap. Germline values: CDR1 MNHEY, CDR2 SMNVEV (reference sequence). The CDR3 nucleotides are TGTGCCAGCAGTTTGGCAACGACAGGCGACACTGAAGCTTTCTTT. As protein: CASSLATTGDTEAFF.

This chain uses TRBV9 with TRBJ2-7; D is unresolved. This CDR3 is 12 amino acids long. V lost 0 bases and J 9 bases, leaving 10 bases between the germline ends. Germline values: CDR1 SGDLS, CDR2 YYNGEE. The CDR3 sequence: CASSVEGFGQYF. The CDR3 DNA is TGTGCCAGCAGCGTAGAGGGTTTCGGGCAGTACTTC.

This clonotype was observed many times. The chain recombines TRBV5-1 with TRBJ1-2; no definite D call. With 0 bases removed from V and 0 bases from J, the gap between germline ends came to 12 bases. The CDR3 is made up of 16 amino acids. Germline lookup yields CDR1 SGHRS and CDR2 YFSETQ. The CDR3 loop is CASSLEPEPANYGYTF. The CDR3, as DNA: TGCGCCAGCAGCTTGGAGCCGGAACCCGCTAACTATGGCTACACCTTC.

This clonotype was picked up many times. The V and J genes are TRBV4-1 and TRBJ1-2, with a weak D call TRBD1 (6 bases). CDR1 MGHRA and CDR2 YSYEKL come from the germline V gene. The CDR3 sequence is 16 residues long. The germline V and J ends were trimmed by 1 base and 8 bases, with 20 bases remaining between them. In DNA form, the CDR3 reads TGCGCCAGCAGCCAAGGGGTCCGGGGGCGCTCTTCGGGCTACACCTTC. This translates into CASSQGVRGRSSGYTF.

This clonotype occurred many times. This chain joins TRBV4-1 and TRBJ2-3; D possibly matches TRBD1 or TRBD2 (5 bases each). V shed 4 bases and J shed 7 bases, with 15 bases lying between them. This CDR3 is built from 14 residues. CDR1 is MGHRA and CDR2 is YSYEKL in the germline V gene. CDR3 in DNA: TGCGCCAGCAGCCTAGACCTGGGACGAAATACGCAGTATTTT. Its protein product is CASSLDLGRNTQYF.

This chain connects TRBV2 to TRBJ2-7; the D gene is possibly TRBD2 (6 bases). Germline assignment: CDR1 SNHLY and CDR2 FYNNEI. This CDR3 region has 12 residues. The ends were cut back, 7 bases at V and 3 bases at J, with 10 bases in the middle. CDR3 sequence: CASMRELYEQYF. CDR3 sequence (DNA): TGTGCCAGCATGCGGGAACTCTACGAGCAGTACTTC.

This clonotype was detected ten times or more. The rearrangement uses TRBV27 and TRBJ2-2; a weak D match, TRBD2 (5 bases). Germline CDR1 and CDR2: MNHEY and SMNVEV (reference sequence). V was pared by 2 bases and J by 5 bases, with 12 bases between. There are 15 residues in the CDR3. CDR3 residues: CASSLAGRPTGELFF. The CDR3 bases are TGTGCCAGCAGTTTAGCGGGTAGGCCGACCGGGGAGCTGTTTTTT.